The clone carrying this TCR beta chain was seen only once. The data were obtained in a study of blood T cell repertoires in COVID-19. V gave up 7 bases and J gave up 3 bases; unmatched junction bases: 5. The germline V gene has CDR1 LGHDT and CDR2 YNNKEL (reference sequence). The CDR3 is 13 residues long. Adults between about 18 and 95 years of age took part from 24 US areas. Membership in each cohort depended on participant-reported clinical history. Clones were sequenced by immunoSEQ multiplex PCR, and TCRdb holds only the in-frame ones, with some missing. The sample holds roughly 500,000 clones, 88% seen once.

The rearrangement links TRBV3-1 (or the pseudogene TRBV3-2) to TRBJ1-2; TRBD1 matches at 7 bases. Input material: PBMCs or T cells enriched from blood (not recorded which). The sequence came from a woman aged 55 to 70 who had recovered from COVID-19. The CDR3 DNA follows: TGTGCCAGCACCCAGGGGGACTACTATGGCTACACCTTC. Its protein is CASTQGDYYGYTF.